The source of this T cell receptor beta chain is a study of molecular identifiers for immune sequencing clone quantification. In this sample, this clonotype turned up a few times. Its antigen is unknown. Between roughly 18,000 and 1,100,000 sorted cells, with 10%, 30% or 50% RNA, yielded naive CD8 libraries. CDR1 and CDR2 from the germline V gene are LNHDA and SQIVND (reference sequence). V was trimmed by 2 bases and J by 1 base, leaving 9 bases between them. This CDR3 is 15 amino acids long. TCRdb redid the calling of the PCR reads with MiXCR, one entry per CDR3 protein. The repertoire includes over 550,000 distinct CDR3 sequences, 25% of them detected once, and 0.75% to 0.8% sits in the top ten. Study-level results: Detecting spiked Jurkat TCR RNA from one cell among 1 million or so naive cells was reportedly possible. Effector cells kept over 97% of their molecules in clones above 20 RNA copies, while naive cells kept under 1% there. Barcode collisions between identical TCR molecules could shrink estimates of highly expanded clone sizes.

This chain connects TRBV19 to TRBJ2-4, with D perhaps matching TRBD1 (5 bases). This receptor was obtained from a human donor in good health. Some libraries in this study had Jurkat cell RNA spiked in. The sample consisted of naive CD8+ T cells from blood, with Jurkat cell RNA spiked in. Described subset: FACS-sorted CD8+CD4-CCR7+CD45RA+ naive T cells. The DNA for the CDR3 is TGTGCCAGTAGTATAATCCAGGGTGCCAAAAACATTCAGTACTTC. Protein: CASSIIQGAKNIQYF.